This TCR beta chain was observed in a study of cytomegalovirus exposure and HLA in healthy donors. Study-wide results and caveats: The study labeled 180 or so TCR beta chains cytomegalovirus-associated. Despite most TCR sequences being rare, some public TCRs occurred in many donors. Reportedly, cytomegalovirus status was diagnosed with high sensitivity and specificity.

V lost 6 bases, J lost 5 bases, and 4 bases stayed unmatched. Per germline, CDR1 SQVTM and CDR2 ANQGSEA. This CDR3 spans 12 amino acids. A note on this clone: Its target is unknown.

The repertoire was sequenced with immunoSEQ multiplex PCR; TCRdb's copy has only in-frame clones and lacks some. The table records about 240,000 clones, around 88% of them present only once. V gene TRBV29-1 combines with J gene TRBJ1-2; 9 bases align to TRBD1. The receptor comes from a woman under 40 in good health and CMV-seropositive. Sequencing was done on a sample of PBMCs. CDR3 region: CSVSGQGYGYTF. DNA of the CDR3: TGCAGCGTGTCAGGACAGGGGTATGGCTACACCTTC.